Described below is a single T cell receptor beta chain sequence and its context. What it recognizes is unknown. The CDR3 end lies 3 residues beyond the end of the read and is filled in from the germline J gene. This sample was taken from a study of T cells in women clearing cervical HPV infection. Study in general: Controls' single incident HPV16 infection cleared within 12 months without precancer. Regarding the study as a whole: TRBV6-7 abundance was lower in cases than controls (0.11% versus 0.16%).

TCR beta CDR3 amplified by multiplex PCR from roughly 1,100 ng genomic DNA. Sequencing used immunoSEQ multiplex PCR; TCRdb keeps in-frame clones, though not all of them. The table gives roughly 15,000 clones; the top ten clones make up around 8% of it. This CDR3 contains 13 residues. The V end was cut by 5 bases, the J end by 8 bases, with 13 bases between. The origin of this receptor is a woman aged 18 to 69 with a cervical HPV16 infection that either progressed to CIN3+ or cleared (not recorded which). This rearrangement joins TRBV12-3 or TRBV12-4 to TRBJ2-1; TRBD1 might be the D (6 bases). Sequencing input: blood buffy coat. CDR3: CASSIGDIYEQFF. CDR3 bases read: TGTGCCAGCAGTATCGGGGACATCTATGAG.